A selection of T cell receptor beta chains follows, all from one sample in a study of cytomegalovirus exposure and HLA in healthy donors. The assay was immunoSEQ multiplex PCR, and TCRdb's table has in-frame clones only and misses some. The table has fewer than 200,000 clones, 84% seen once. The sample taken for sequencing was PBMCs. Receptors originate from a man aged 25 to 45 in good health and CMV-seronegative. Both conserved end residues are part of each CDR3. Fields, in order: J gene, CDR3 length, V gene, clone size, D gene, CDR3 protein, CDR3 DNA. D genes are given only for firm matches. Clone size is shown for a subset of rows, as once, few, many or a class of expanded clone.

>TRBJ2-7|16|TRBV7-2|-|TRBD2
CASSLLPSGLFYEQYF
TGTGCCAGCAGCTTATTGCCTAGCGGGTTATTCTACGAGCAGTACTTC
>TRBJ2-4|18|TRBV7-9|-|-
CASSPEGRGDRAKNIQYF
TGTGCCAGCAGCCCCGAGGGCAGGGGGGATCGGGCCAAAAACATTCAGTACTTC
>TRBJ1-1|13|TRBV19|-|TRBD1
CASSIQGVTEAFF
TGTGCCAGTAGTATACAGGGGGTGACTGAAGCTTTCTTT
>TRBJ2-2|15|TRBV5-6|-|-
CASSLGLYYTGELFF
TGTGCCAGCAGCTTGGGATTATACTACACCGGGGAGCTGTTTTTT
>TRBJ2-1|15|TRBV6-5|-|-
CASSYSIILQDEQFF
TGTGCCAGCAGTTACTCGATCATCCTCCAGGATGAGCAGTTCTTC
>TRBJ2-7|15|TRBV5-1|-|TRBD2
CASSLLAGGPDEQYF
TGCGCCAGCAGCTTACTAGCGGGGGGGCCAGACGAGCAGTACTTC
>TRBJ2-1|17|TRBV19|once|-
CASSMLRRDSSYNEQFF
TGTGCCAGTAGTATGTTGCGGCGGGACAGCTCCTACAATGAGCAGTTCTTC
>TRBJ2-7|16|TRBV28|-|-
CASSLWGQGIGNEQYF
TGTGCCAGCAGTTTATGGGGTCAGGGGATTGGGAACGAGCAGTACTTC
>TRBJ2-1|16|TRBV5-1|-|TRBD2
CASSLLAGVSYNEQFF
TGCGCCAGCAGCCTGCTAGCGGGAGTCTCCTACAATGAGCAGTTCTTC
>TRBJ1-2|16|TRBV5-1|-|TRBD1
CASSLAGSRGREGYTF
TGCGCCAGCAGCTTGGCCGGTAGCAGGGGGCGAGAAGGCTACACCTTC
>TRBJ1-1|13|TRBV11-3|-|-
CASSSEGNTEAFF
TGTGCCAGCAGCTCGGAGGGTAACACTGAAGCTTTCTTT
>TRBJ2-7|13|TRBV7-9|few|TRBD2
CATGTSGTYEQYF
TGTGCCACCGGGACTAGCGGGACCTACGAGCAGTACTTC
>TRBJ2-7|16|TRBV9|-|-
CASSPIQGQPAREQYF
TGTGCCAGCAGCCCTATCCAAGGACAGCCAGCTCGGGAGCAGTACTTC
>TRBJ1-1|11|TRBV20-1|few|-
CSARNGAEAFF
TGCAGTGCCCGGAATGGAGCTGAAGCTTTCTTT
>TRBJ1-5|17|TRBV2|-|TRBD1
CASSFEFRDRVDQPQHF
TGTGCCAGCAGTTTCGAATTCCGGGACAGGGTTGATCAGCCCCAGCATTTT
>TRBJ1-4|14|TRBV2|-|TRBD1
CASSEDRFNEKLFF
TGTGCCAGCAGCGAGGACAGGTTTAATGAAAAACTGTTTTTT
>TRBJ2-2|13|TRBV7-2|-|-
CASSLLGPGELFF
TGTGCCAGCAGCTTATTGGGGCCCGGGGAGCTGTTTTTT
>TRBJ2-7|12|TRBV27|-|-
CASSIQGNEQYF
TGTGCCAGCAGTATTCAGGGCAACGAGCAGTACTTC
>TRBJ2-5|16|TRBV19|-|-
CASSIDSTTAQETQYF
TGTGCCAGTAGTATAGACAGTACCACCGCACAAGAGACCCAGTACTTC
>TRBJ1-1|13|TRBV7-6|-|-
CASSPVGGAEAFF
TGTGCCAGCAGCCCAGTCGGTGGGGCCGAAGCTTTCTTT
>TRBJ2-5|14|TRBV5-6|-|-
CASSSVSPGETQYF
TGTGCCAGCAGCTCAGTTAGTCCAGGAGAGACCCAGTACTTC
>TRBJ1-2|17|TRBV5-1|-|TRBD1
CASSLDFGDRDPYGYTF
TGCGCCAGCAGCTTGGATTTCGGGGACAGGGATCCCTATGGCTACACCTTC
>TRBJ2-5|16|TRBV7-3|-|TRBD1
CASSSRTGDNQETQYF
TGTGCCAGCAGCTCGAGGACAGGGGACAACCAAGAGACCCAGTACTTC
>TRBJ1-3|14|TRBV30|few|TRBD1
CAWRGTGGGNTIYF
TGTGCCTGGAGGGGGACAGGGGGAGGTAACACCATATATTTT
>TRBJ2-2|16|TRBV7-8|-|TRBD1
CASRTGRTKNTGELFF
TGTGCCAGCCGGACAGGGAGGACTAAAAACACCGGGGAGCTGTTTTTT
>TRBJ2-3|15|TRBV27|-|-
CASSRRTARTDTQYF
TGTGCCAGCAGTAGACGGACAGCCCGCACAGATACGCAGTATTTT
>TRBJ2-5|16|TRBV5-1|-|TRBD2
CASSLGLAGGHETQYF
TGCGCCAGCAGCTTGGGGTTAGCGGGGGGTCATGAGACCCAGTACTTC
>TRBJ1-1|13|TRBV6-6|-|TRBD1
CASRETGGARAFF
TGTGCCAGCCGCGAGACAGGGGGCGCACGTGCTTTCTTT
>TRBJ2-1|13|TRBV11-3|-|-
CASSPRQYNEQFF
TGTGCCAGCAGCCCCCGCCAGTACAATGAGCAGTTCTTC
>TRBJ1-3|15|TRBV7-2|-|TRBD1
CASSLIGTGGNTIYF
TGTGCCAGCAGCTTAATTGGGACAGGAGGAAACACCATATATTTT
>TRBJ2-1|16|TRBV6-1|once|-
CASSEALGGSYNEQFF
TGTGCCAGCAGTGAAGCGTTGGGGGGCTCCTACAATGAGCAGTTCTTC
>TRBJ2-2|14|TRBV4-3|few|-
CASSQEANTGELFF
TGCGCCAGCAGCCAAGAGGCAAACACCGGGGAGCTGTTTTTT
>TRBJ2-5|12|TRBV14|-|-
CASSRVPQTQYF
TGTGCCAGCAGCCGCGTCCCGCAGACCCAGTACTTC
>TRBJ2-3|14|TRBV2|few|-
CASSEAVGADTQYF
TGTGCCAGCAGTGAAGCCGTGGGGGCGGATACGCAGTATTTT
>TRBJ1-5|14|TRBV6-5|once|-
CASSSHSYNQPQHF
TGTGCCAGCAGTAGCCACAGCTACAATCAGCCCCAGCATTTT
>TRBJ2-1|19|TRBV14|-|TRBD1
CASSQVKGGGYHSYNEQFF
TGTGCCAGCAGCCAAGTTAAAGGGGGCGGATACCACTCCTACAATGAGCAGTTCTTC
>TRBJ2-7|14|TRBV13|once|TRBD1
CASSRSGTAYEQYF
TGTGCCAGCAGCCGATCCGGGACAGCCTACGAGCAGTACTTC